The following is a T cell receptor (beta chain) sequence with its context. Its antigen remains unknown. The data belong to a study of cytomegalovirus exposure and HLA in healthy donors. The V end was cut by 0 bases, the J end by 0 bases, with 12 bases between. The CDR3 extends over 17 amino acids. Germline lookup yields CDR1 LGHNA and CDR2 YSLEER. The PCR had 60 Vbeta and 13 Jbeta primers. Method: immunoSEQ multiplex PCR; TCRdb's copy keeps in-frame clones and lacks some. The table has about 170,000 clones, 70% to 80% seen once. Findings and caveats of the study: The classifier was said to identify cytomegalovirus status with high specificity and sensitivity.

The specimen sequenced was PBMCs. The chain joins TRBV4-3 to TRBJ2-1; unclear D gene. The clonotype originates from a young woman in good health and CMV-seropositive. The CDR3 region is CASSQDPQANSYNEQFF. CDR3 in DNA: TGCGCCAGCAGCCAAGACCCTCAAGCGAACTCCTACAATGAGCAGTTCTTC.